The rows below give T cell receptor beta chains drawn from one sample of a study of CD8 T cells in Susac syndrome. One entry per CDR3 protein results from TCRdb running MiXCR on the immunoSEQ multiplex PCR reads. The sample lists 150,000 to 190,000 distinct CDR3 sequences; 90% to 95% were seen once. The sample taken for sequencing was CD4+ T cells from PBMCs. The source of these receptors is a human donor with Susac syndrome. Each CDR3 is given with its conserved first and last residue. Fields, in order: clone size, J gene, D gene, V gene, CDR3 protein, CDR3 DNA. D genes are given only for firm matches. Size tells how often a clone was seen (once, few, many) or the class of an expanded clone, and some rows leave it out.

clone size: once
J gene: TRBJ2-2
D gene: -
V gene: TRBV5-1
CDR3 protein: CASSLAPPNTGELFF
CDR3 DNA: TGCGCCAGCAGCTTGGCACCCCCTAACACCGGGGAGCTGTTTTTT

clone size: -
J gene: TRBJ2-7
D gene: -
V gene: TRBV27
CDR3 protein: CASSFGTVLYEQYF
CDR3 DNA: TGTGCCAGCAGTTTTGGGACGGTCCTCTACGAGCAGTACTTC

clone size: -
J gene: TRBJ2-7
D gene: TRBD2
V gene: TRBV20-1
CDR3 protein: CSARDPSGGAAEQYF
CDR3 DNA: TGCAGTGCTAGAGATCCGAGCGGGGGGGCCGCCGAGCAGTACTTC

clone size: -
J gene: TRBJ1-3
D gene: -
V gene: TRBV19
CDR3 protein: CASSILPGYSGNTIYF
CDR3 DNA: TGTGCCAGTAGTATACTCCCCGGATACTCTGGAAACACCATATATTTT

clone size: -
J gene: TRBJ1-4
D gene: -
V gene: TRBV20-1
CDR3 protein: CSATGPAGEKLFF
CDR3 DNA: TGCAGTGCGACGGGGCCGGCGGGAGAAAAACTGTTTTTT

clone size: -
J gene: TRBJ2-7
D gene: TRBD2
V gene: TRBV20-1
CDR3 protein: CSASFSGGSSYEQYF
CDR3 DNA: TGCAGTGCTAGTTTTAGCGGGGGCAGCTCCTACGAGCAGTACTTC

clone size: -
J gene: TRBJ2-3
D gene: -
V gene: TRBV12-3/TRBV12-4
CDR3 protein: CASSLDGAPGSRDTQYF
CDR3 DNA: TGTGCCAGCAGTTTAGATGGAGCTCCCGGTTCGAGAGATACGCAGTATTTT

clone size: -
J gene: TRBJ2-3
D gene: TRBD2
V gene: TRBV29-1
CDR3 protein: CSVGGGNPADTQYF
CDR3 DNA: TGCAGCGTTGGGGGGGGAAACCCCGCAGATACGCAGTATTTT

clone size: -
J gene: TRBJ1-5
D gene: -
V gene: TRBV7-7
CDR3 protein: CASSLVMGNYSNQPQHF
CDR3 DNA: TGTGCCAGCAGCTTGGTTATGGGGAACTATAGCAATCAGCCCCAGCATTTT

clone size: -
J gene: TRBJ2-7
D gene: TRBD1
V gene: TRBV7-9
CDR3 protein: CASSSWTGPRNEQYF
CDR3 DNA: TGTGCCAGCAGCAGCTGGACAGGTCCGAGGAACGAGCAGTACTTC

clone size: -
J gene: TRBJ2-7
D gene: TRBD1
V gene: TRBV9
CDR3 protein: CASSPSPGQGNYEQYF
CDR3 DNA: TGTGCCAGCAGCCCATCTCCGGGACAGGGAAACTACGAGCAGTACTTC

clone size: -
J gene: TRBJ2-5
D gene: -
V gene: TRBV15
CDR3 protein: CATSRVSGLGGETQYF
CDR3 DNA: TGTGCCACCAGCAGAGTATCCGGACTTGGGGGGGAGACCCAGTACTTC

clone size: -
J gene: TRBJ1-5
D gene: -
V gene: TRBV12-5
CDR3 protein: CASGSRTGQPQHF
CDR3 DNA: TGTGCTAGTGGTTCCCGAACGGGCCAGCCCCAGCATTTT

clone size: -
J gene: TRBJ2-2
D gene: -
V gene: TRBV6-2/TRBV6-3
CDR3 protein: CASISGDHTGELFF
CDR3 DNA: TGTGCCAGCATATCCGGGGATCACACCGGGGAGCTGTTTTTT

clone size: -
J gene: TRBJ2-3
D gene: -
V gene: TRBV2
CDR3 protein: CASSEAGGGVTDTQYF
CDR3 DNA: TGTGCCAGCAGTGAAGCGGGAGGGGGCGTCACAGATACGCAGTATTTT

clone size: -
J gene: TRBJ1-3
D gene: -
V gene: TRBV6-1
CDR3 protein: CASSHSPLRSSGNTIYF
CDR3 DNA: TGTGCCAGCAGCCACAGCCCTCTGAGAAGCTCTGGAAACACCATATATTTT

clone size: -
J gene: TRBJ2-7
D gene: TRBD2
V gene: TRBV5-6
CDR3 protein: CASSSGGDYEQYF
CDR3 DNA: TGTGCCAGCAGTAGCGGGGGAGACTACGAGCAGTACTTC

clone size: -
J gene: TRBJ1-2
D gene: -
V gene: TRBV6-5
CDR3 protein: CASSYRGANYGYTF
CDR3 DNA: TGTGCCAGCAGTTATCGGGGGGCTAACTATGGCTACACCTTC

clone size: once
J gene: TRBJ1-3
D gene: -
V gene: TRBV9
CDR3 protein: CASSGGSSSGNTIYF
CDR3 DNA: TGTGCCAGCAGCGGCGGGTCATCCTCTGGAAACACCATATATTTT

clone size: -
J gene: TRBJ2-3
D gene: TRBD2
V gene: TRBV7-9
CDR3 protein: CASGGTTSTDTQYF
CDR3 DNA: TGTGCCAGTGGCGGGACTACTAGCACAGATACGCAGTATTTT

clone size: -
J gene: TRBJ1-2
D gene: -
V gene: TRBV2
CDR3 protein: CASSEAGMAYGYTF
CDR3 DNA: TGTGCCAGCAGTGAAGCGGGGATGGCCTATGGCTACACCTTC

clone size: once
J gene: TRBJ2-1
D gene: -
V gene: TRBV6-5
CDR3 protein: CASSYGQGYNEQFF
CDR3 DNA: TGTGCCAGCAGTTACGGGCAGGGCTACAATGAGCAGTTCTTC

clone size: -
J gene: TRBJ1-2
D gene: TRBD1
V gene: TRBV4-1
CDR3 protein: CASSQEGQGYTF
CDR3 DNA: TGCGCCAGCAGCCAAGAGGGACAGGGCTACACCTTC